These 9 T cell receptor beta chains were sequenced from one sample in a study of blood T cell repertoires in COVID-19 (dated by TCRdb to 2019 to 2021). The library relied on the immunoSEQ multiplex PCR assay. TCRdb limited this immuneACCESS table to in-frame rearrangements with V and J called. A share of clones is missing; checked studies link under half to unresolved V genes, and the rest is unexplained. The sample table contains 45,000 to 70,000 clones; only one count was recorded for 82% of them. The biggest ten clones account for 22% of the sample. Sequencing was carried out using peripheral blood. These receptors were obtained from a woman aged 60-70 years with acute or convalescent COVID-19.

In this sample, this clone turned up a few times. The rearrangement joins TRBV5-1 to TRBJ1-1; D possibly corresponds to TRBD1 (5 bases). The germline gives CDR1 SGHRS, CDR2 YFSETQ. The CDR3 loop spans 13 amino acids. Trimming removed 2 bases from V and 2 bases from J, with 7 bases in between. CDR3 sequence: CASSFDSNTEAFF. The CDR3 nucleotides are TGCGCCAGCAGCTTTGACAGTAACACTGAAGCTTTCTTT.

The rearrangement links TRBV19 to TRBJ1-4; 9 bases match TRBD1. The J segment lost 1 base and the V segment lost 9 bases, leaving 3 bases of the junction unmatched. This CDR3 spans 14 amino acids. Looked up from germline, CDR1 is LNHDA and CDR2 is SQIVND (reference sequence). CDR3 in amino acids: CASGTGITNEKLFF. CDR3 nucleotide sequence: TGTGCCAGCGGGACAGGGATAACTAATGAAAAACTGTTTTTT.

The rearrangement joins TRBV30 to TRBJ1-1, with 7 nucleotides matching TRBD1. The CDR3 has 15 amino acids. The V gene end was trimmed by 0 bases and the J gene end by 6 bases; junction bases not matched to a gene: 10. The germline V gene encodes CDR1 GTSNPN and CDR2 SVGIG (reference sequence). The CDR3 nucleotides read TGTGCCTGGAGTGTAACACAGGGGTGGGTATCTGAAGCTTTCTTT. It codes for CAWSVTQGWVSEAFF.

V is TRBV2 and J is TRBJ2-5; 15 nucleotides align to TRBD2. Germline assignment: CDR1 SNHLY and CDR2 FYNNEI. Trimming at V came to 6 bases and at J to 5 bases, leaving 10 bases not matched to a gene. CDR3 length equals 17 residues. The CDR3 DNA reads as TGTGCCAGCAGGAGGACTAGCGGGGGGGCAATAGGGGAGACCCAGTACTTC. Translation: CASRRTSGGAIGETQYF.

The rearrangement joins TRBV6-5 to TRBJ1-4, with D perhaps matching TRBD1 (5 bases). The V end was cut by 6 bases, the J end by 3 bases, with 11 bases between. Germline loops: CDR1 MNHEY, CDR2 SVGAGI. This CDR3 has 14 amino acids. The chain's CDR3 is CASSPRGSNEKLFF. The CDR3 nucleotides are TGTGCCAGCAGCCCCCGGGGGTCTAATGAAAAACTGTTTTTT.

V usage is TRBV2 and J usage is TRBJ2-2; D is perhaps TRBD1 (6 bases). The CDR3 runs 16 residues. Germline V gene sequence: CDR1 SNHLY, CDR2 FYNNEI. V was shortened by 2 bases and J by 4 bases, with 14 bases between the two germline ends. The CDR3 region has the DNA TGTGCCAGCAGTGAAACGGCAGGGGTGGTCACCGGGGAGCTGTTTTTT. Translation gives CASSETAGVVTGELFF.

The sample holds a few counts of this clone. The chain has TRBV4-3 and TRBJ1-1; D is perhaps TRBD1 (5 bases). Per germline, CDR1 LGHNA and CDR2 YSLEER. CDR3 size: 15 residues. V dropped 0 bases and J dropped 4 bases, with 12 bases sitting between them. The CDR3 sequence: CASSQERSRGTEAFF. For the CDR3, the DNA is TGCGCCAGCAGCCAAGAGAGGTCAAGGGGCACTGAAGCTTTCTTT.

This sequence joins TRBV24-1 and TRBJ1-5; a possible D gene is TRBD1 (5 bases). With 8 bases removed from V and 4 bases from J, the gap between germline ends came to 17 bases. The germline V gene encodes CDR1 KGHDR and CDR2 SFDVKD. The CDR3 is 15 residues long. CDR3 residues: CATTHRQTDNQPQHF. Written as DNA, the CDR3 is TGTGCCACCACTCATAGGCAGACAGATAATCAGCCCCAGCATTTT.

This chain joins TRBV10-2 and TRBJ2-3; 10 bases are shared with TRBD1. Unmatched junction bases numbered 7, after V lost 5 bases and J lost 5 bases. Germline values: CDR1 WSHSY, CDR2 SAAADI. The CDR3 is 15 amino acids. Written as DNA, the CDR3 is TGCGCCAGCAGTCCGGGGGACAGGGGACGAGATACGCAGTATTTT. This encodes CASSPGDRGRDTQYF.